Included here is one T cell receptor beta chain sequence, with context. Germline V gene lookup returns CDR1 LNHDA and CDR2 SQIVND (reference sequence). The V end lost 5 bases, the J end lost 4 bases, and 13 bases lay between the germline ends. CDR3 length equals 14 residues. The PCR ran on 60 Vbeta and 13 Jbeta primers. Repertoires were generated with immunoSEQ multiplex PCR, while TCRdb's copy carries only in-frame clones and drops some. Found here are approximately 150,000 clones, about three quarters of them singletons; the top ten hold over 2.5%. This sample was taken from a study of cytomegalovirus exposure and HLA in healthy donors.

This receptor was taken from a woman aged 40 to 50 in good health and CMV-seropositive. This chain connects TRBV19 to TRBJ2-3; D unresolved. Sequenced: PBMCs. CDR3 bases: TGTGCCAGTAGTTCTTCCTTGGGCCCAGATACGCAGTATTTT. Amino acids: CASSSSLGPDTQYF.